These T cell receptor beta chains were read from a single sample in a study of early T cells in non-severe SARS-CoV-2 infection. TCRdb fed the 5' RACE reads into MiXCR, producing one record per CDR3 protein. The sample has about 17,000 distinct CDR3 sequences; about 5.6% are singletons. Sequencing was performed on whole blood, taken at baseline. All receptors come from an adult who was a healthcare worker with PCR-confirmed SARS-CoV-2 infection or an uninfected control (not recorded which). The CDR3 runs from the conserved cysteine through the conserved F or W. A D gene is named only where the DNA matches it firmly. Not every row has a clone size; where given, it reads once, few, many or a size class.

j_gene	d_gene	abundance	v_gene	CDR3aa	CDR3nt
TRBJ1-2	-	many	TRBV6-2/TRBV6-3	CASSALRGLSGYTF	TGTGCCAGCAGTGCCCTACGGGGGCTAAGTGGCTACACCTTC
TRBJ1-1	-	many	TRBV19	CASSNVLLEAFF	TGTGCCAGTAGCAACGTTTTATTAGAAGCTTTCTTT
TRBJ1-5	-	many	TRBV3-1	CASSNRGNQPQHF	TGTGCCAGCAGCAACAGGGGCAATCAGCCCCAGCATTTT
TRBJ2-4	TRBD1	few	TRBV29-1	CSAASTGAGIQYF	TGCAGCGCTGCATCGACAGGGGCGGGCATTCAGTACTTC
TRBJ2-7	TRBD1	medium-sized	TRBV2	CASSSPGTGSSEQYF	TGTGCCAGCAGTTCCCCGGGGACAGGATCCTCCGAGCAGTACTTC
TRBJ2-3	-	many	TRBV5-1	CASRSGSSTDTQYF	TGCGCCAGCCGTAGCGGTTCTAGCACAGATACGCAGTATTTT
TRBJ2-7	TRBD2	many	TRBV19	CASSTRRGGQDEQYF	TGTGCCAGTAGTACCCGCCGGGGGGGGCAGGACGAGCAGTACTTC
TRBJ2-1	TRBD1	-	TRBV12-3/TRBV12-4	CASSPSRQGASYNEQFF	TGTGCCAGCAGTCCTTCCCGACAGGGGGCCTCCTACAATGAGCAGTTCTTC
TRBJ2-2	-	-	TRBV6-5	CASSYSRQNTGELFF	TGTGCCAGCAGTTACTCGCGGCAGAACACCGGGGAGCTGTTTTTT
TRBJ1-6	-	few	TRBV7-3	CASSRFPGGYNSPLHF	TGTGCCAGCAGTCGATTCCCGGGTGGTTATAATTCACCCCTCCACTTT
TRBJ1-1	-	medium-sized	TRBV6-1	CASNPGGATEAFF	TGTGCCAGTAACCCAGGTGGGGCGACTGAAGCTTTCTTT
TRBJ2-3	-	many	TRBV2	CASSEGATSTDTQYF	TGTGCCAGCAGTGAGGGCGCCACTAGCACAGATACGCAGTATTTT
TRBJ1-2	-	medium-sized	TRBV29-1	CSVYGGPLGYTF	TGCAGCGTTTACGGAGGGCCGTTGGGCTACACCTTC
TRBJ2-1	-	many	TRBV7-9	CASSFIRGAYNEQFF	TGTGCCAGCAGCTTCATCAGGGGGGCCTACAATGAGCAGTTCTTC
TRBJ1-1	-	many	TRBV19	CASSMATNTEAFF	TGTGCCAGTAGTATGGCCACGAACACTGAAGCTTTCTTT
TRBJ2-7	TRBD1	many	TRBV5-1	CASSSTGTDMVQYF	TGCGCCAGCAGCTCAACCGGGACAGATATGGTGCAGTACTTC
TRBJ2-3	TRBD1	many	TRBV11-3	CASSLAGQGSDTQYF	TGTGCCAGCAGCTTAGCTGGACAGGGGTCAGATACGCAGTATTTT
TRBJ2-3	-	-	TRBV7-8	CASSLLSTDTQYF	TGTGCCAGCAGCCTCCTTAGCACAGATACGCAGTATTTT
TRBJ2-2	-	-	TRBV7-6	CTSSSTGGELFF	TGTACCAGCAGCTCCACAGGCGGGGAGCTGTTTTTT
TRBJ2-3	TRBD2	-	TRBV7-3	CASSFGLAGGTDTQYF	TGTGCCAGCAGCTTTGGCCTAGCGGGGGGTACAGATACGCAGTATTTT
TRBJ2-7	TRBD1	many	TRBV29-1	CSVERVGGSSYEQYF	TGCAGCGTTGAGAGGGTAGGGGGCAGCTCCTACGAGCAGTACTTC
TRBJ2-2	-	medium-sized	TRBV5-4	CASSLRDTGELFF	TGTGCCAGCAGCTTGAGGGACACCGGGGAGCTGTTTTTT
TRBJ2-1	-	many	TRBV3-1	CASSAAPDPSYNEQFF	TGTGCCAGCAGCGCGGCGCCGGACCCATCCTACAATGAGCAGTTCTTC
TRBJ1-2	-	many	TRBV20-1	CSAMRGADGYTF	TGCAGTGCTATGAGGGGCGCGGATGGCTACACCTTC
TRBJ1-3	-	-	TRBV6-1	CASSYGQHSGNTIYF	TGTGCCAGCAGTTACGGACAGCACTCTGGAAACACCATATATTTT
TRBJ1-2	-	few	TRBV7-2	CASSFPAQDSLLLRGYGYTF	TGTGCCAGCAGCTTCCCCGCCCAGGACAGTCTTCTCCTACGGGGCTATGGCTACACCTTC
TRBJ2-2	-	many	TRBV6-5	CASSVLGLNTGELFF	TGTGCCAGCAGTGTACTGGGCTTGAACACCGGGGAGCTGTTTTTT
TRBJ1-6	TRBD1	many	TRBV11-2	CASIQGAPGNSPLHF	TGTGCCAGCATCCAGGGGGCGCCGGGTAATTCACCCCTCCACTTT
TRBJ1-5	-	many	TRBV25-1	CASSEDHWSQPQHF	TGTGCCAGCAGTGAAGACCACTGGAGTCAGCCCCAGCATTTT
TRBJ2-7	-	many	TRBV11-2	CASSLAGVAYEQYF	TGTGCCAGCAGCTTAGCGGGTGTTGCCTACGAGCAGTACTTC
TRBJ2-7	-	-	TRBV6-5	CASSPGLNYEQYF	TGTGCCAGCAGTCCAGGACTGAACTACGAGCAGTACTTC